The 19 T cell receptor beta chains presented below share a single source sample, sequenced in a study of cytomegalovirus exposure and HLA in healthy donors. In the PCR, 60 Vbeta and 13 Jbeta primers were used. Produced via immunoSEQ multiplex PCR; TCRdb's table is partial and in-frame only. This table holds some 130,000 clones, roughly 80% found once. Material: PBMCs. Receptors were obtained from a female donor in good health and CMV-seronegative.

The CDR3 is CAISGPDRAYEQYF. In DNA, the CDR3 is TGTGCCATCAGTGGCCCCGACAGGGCCTACGAGCAGTACTTC. The chain joins TRBV10-3 to TRBJ2-7; 7 nucleotides line up with TRBD1. This CDR3 contains 14 residues. Germline lookup yields CDR1 ENHRY and CDR2 SYGVKD. V gave up 4 bases and J gave up 2 bases; unmatched junction bases: 5.

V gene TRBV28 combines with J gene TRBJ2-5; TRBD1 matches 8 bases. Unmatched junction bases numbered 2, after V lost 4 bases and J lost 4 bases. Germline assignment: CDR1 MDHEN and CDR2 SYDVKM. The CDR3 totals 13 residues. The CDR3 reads CASSSDRGETQYF. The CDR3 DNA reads TGTGCCAGCAGTTCCGACAGGGGAGAGACCCAGTACTTC.

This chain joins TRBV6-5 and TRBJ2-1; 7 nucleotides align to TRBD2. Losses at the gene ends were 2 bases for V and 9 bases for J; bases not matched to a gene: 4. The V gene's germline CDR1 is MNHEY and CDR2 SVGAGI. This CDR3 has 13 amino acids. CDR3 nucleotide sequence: TGTGCCAGCAGTTACGGGGGGAGGGGTGAGCAGTTCTTC. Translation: CASSYGGRGEQFF.

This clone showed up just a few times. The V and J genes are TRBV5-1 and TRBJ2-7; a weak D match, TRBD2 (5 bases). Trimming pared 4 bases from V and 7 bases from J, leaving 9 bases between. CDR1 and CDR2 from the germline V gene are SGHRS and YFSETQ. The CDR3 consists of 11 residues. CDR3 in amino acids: CASSLSGEQYF. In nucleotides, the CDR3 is TGCGCCAGCAGCCTCTCGGGGGAGCAGTACTTC.

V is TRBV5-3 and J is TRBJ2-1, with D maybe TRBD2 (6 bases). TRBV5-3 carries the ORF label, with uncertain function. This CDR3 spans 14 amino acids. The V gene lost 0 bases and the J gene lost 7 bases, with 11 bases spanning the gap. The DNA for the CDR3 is TGTGCCAGAAGCTTGGCCGGGCGGGGAAATGAGCAGTTCTTC. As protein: CARSLAGRGNEQFF.

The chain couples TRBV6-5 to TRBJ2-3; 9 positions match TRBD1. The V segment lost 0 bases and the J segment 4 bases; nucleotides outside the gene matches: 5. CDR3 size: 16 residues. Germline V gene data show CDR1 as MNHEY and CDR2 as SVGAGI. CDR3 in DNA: TGTGCCAGCAGTTACTCGGGACAGGGTACCCCAGATACGCAGTATTTT. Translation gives CASSYSGQGTPDTQYF.

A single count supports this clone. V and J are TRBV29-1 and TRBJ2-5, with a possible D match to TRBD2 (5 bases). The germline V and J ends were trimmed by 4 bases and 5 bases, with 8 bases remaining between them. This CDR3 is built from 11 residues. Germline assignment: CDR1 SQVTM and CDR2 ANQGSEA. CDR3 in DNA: TGCAGCGTTGGGAAGCGGGAGACCCAGTACTTC. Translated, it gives CSVGKRETQYF.

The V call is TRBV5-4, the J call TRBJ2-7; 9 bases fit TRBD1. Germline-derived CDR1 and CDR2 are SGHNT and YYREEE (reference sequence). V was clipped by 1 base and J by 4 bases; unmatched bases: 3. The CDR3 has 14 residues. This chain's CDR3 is CASSLNRGLYEQYF. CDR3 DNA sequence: TGTGCCAGCAGCTTGAACAGGGGGCTTTACGAGCAGTACTTC.

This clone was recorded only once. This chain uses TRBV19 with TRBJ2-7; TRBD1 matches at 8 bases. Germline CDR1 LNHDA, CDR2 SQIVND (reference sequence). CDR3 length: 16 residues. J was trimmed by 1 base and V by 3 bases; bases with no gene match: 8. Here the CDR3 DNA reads TGTGCCAGTAGTATGGGGGGACAGGCGCAATCCTACGAGCAGTACTTC. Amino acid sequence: CASSMGGQAQSYEQYF.

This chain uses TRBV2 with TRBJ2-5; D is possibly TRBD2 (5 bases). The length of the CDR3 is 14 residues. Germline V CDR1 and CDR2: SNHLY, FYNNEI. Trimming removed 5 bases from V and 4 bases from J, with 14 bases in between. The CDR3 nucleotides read TGTGCCAGCAGTCCCTTAACCGCGGGAGAGACCCAGTACTTC. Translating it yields CASSPLTAGETQYF.

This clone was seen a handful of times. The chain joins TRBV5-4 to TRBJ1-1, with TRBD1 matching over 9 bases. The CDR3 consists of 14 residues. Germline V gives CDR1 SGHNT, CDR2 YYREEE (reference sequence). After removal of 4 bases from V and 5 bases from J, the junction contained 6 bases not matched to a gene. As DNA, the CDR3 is TGTGCCAGCAGCCCTACAGGGGGCGCAACTGAAGCTTTCTTT. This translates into CASSPTGGATEAFF.

Here the CDR3 reads CASSLIQGARGYTF. The CDR3 bases are TGTGCCAGCAGCTTAATACAGGGGGCGCGAGGCTACACCTTC. The chain recombines TRBV7-2 with TRBJ1-2; 9 bases fit TRBD1. CDR1 is SGHTA and CDR2 is FQGNSA in the germline V gene. V was pared by 2 bases and J by 8 bases, with 6 bases of the junction left unmatched. This CDR3 region has 14 residues. The full variable domain, with the rest looked up from reference TRBV7-2 and TRBJ1-2, is GAGVSQSPSNKVTEKGKDVELRCDPISGHTALYWYRQSLGQGLEFLIYFQGNSAPDKSGLPSDRFSAERTGGSVSTLTIQRTQQEDSAVYLCASSLIQGARGYTFGSGTRLTVV.

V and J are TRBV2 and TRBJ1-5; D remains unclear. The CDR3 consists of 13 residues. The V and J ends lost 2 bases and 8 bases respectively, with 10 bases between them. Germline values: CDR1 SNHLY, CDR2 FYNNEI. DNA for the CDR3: TGTGCCAGCAGTGAATCTCGGAGCGAGCCCCAGCATTTT. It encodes CASSESRSEPQHF.

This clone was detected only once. The CDR3 here is CASSGGAISEAFF. CDR3 DNA sequence: TGTGCCAGCAGCGGAGGGGCAATATCTGAAGCTTTCTTT. The J gene is TRBJ1-1, the V gene TRBV6-5, with a tentative D call TRBD1 (5 bases). CDR1 and CDR2 (germline): MNHEY, SVGAGI. This CDR3 region has 13 residues. V gave up 6 bases and J gave up 6 bases, with 14 bases separating them.

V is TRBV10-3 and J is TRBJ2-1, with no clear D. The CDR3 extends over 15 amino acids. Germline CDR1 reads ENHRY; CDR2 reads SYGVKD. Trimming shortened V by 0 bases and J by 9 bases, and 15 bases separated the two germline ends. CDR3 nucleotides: TGTGCCATCAGTGAGTCGAAAGCCCTCCCAGGTGAGCAGTTCTTC. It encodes CAISESKALPGEQFF.

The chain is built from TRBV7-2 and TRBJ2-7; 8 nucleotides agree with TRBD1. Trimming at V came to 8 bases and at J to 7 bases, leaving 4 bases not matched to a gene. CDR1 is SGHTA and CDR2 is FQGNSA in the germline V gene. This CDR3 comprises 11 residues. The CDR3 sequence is CASQTGVEQYF. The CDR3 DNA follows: TGTGCCAGCCAGACAGGGGTGGAGCAGTACTTC. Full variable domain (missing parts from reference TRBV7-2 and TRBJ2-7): GAGVSQSPSNKVTEKGKDVELRCDPISGHTALYWYRQSLGQGLEFLIYFQGNSAPDKSGLPSDRFSAERTGGSVSTLTIQRTQQEDSAVYLCASQTGVEQYFGPGTRLTVT.

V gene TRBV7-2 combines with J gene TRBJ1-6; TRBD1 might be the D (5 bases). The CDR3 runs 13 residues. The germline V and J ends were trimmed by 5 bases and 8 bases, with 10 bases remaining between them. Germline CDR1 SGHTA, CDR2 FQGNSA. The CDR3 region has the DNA TGTGCCAGCAGCGCTGACAGCTATTCACCCCTCCACTTT. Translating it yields CASSADSYSPLHF.

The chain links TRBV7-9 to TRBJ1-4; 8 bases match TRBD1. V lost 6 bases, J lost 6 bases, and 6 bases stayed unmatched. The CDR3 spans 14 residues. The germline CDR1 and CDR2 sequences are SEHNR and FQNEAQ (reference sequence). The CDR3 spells CASRSGGSDEKLFF. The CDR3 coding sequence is TGTGCCAGCAGATCAGGGGGCAGCGATGAAAAACTGTTTTTT.

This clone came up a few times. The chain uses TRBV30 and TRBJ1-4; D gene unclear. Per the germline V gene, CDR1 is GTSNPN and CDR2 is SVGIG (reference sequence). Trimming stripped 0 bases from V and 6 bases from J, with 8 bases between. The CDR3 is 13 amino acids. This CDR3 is CAWSVRYDEKLFF. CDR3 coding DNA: TGTGCCTGGAGTGTACGGTACGATGAAAAACTGTTTTTT.